The clone carrying this TCR beta chain was counted at least ten times. The antigen is unknown. This record comes from a study of human T cells and chemical hapten exposure. Indicated time point: patch test 1, 2 weeks after DPC sensitization. Indicated treatment: therapeutic diphenylcyclopropenone sensitization with weekly scalp DPC. Alopecia patients, 18 to 70 years old and DPC-suitable, served as donors. Study results and limitations: Alopecia in the donors means their immune response may deviate from healthy people's.

The germline gives CDR1 KGHSH, CDR2 LQKENI. CDR3 length equals 15 residues. The V segment lost 2 bases and the J segment 5 bases; nucleotides outside the gene matches: 7. One entry per CDR3 protein results from TCRdb running MiXCR on the RACE reads. Found here are approximately 400,000 distinct CDR3 sequences, around 4.8% of them singletons; the top ten hold about 2.2%. The sequence came from a woman aged 45-65 years with alopecia areata. Some clones in this sample may be carry-over from other donors' samples. Here the sequenced sample was whole blood, taken in connection with sensitization to the hapten diphenylcyclopropenone (DPC). V usage is TRBV18 and J usage is TRBJ1-1; 8 bases fit TRBD1. In DNA form, the CDR3 reads TGTGCCAGCTCACCAGGAGACAGGGGTGTGACTGAAGCTTTCTTT. This sequence encodes CASSPGDRGVTEAFF.